This TCR beta chain was documented in a study of post-analysis software for immune sequencing data. Study-wide results and caveats: In patients, about 5 TRBV segments were more frequent than in controls, with TRBV5-6, TRBV5-1 and TRBV20-1 among them.

Incorporated into the TCR beta cDNA libraries were unique molecular identifiers, which served to reduce PCR and sequencing biases. TCRdb fed the PCR reads into MiXCR, producing one record per CDR3 protein. The repertoire holds 820,000 or so distinct CDR3 sequences, with 53% as singletons. Of note for this clonotype: Its cognate antigen is unknown.

The CDR3 spans 15 residues. Germline V lookup: CDR1 SGHRS, CDR2 YFSETQ. This TCR came from a girl aged 5-17 years with multiple sclerosis. The J gene is TRBJ2-5, the V gene TRBV5-1; D call uncertain. The J call is doubtful: the DNA matches TRBJ2-7 better. Sequencing used blood. In DNA, the CDR3 is TGCGCCAGCAGCTATTCGGCCGGTTCGCCCTACGAGCAGTACTTC. Translated, it gives CASSYSAGSPYEQYF.